This paragraph covers one T cell receptor beta chain sequence. The data were taken from a study of T cells after yellow fever vaccination. Each CDR3 protein is one row after TCRdb ran MiXCR on the 5' RACE reads. The profile shows hundreds of thousands of distinct CDR3 sequences, around 12% of them singletons. This CDR3 is built from 15 residues. Germline assignment: CDR1 ENHRY and CDR2 SYGVKD. Deletions cut 2 bases from V and 9 bases from J, with 16 bases between. Sequenced material: PBMCs, taken on the day of the yellow fever booster vaccination. V gene TRBV10-3 combines with J gene TRBJ2-2; either TRBD1 or TRBD2 may supply D (5 bases each). The sequence was obtained from a man younger than 45 who received the YFV17D yellow fever vaccine. In nucleotides, the CDR3 is TGTGCCATCAGTGAGGAAATGAGGGACGACCGGGAGCTGTTTTTT. The encoded protein is CAISEEMRDDRELFF.